The entry that follows covers one TCR beta chain sequence. The antigen is not known. PCR used 60 Vbeta primers and 13 Jbeta primers. Assay used: immunoSEQ multiplex PCR; TCRdb lists only in-frame clones, some missing. The sample records 300,000 or so clones, 80% to 90% being singletons. The ends lost 6 bases at V and 2 bases at J; junction bases unmatched: 5. CDR1 is SGHDN, CDR2 FVKESK, per germline. The length of the CDR3 is 15 residues. The data derive from a study of cytomegalovirus exposure and HLA in healthy donors. Whole-study results and caveats: In vitro confirmation showed a few CMV-associated chains to be CMV antigen specific. Earlier results showed most TCR beta V segments being productive about 87% or about 30% of the time.

The source of this sequence is a woman in her thirties or forties in good health and CMV-seropositive. The sample consisted of PBMCs. This chain links TRBV14 with TRBJ2-3; 10 bases line up with TRBD2. The CDR3 protein is CASRSTSGNTDTQYF. The CDR3 DNA follows: TGTGCCAGCAGATCCACTAGCGGGAACACAGATACGCAGTATTTT.